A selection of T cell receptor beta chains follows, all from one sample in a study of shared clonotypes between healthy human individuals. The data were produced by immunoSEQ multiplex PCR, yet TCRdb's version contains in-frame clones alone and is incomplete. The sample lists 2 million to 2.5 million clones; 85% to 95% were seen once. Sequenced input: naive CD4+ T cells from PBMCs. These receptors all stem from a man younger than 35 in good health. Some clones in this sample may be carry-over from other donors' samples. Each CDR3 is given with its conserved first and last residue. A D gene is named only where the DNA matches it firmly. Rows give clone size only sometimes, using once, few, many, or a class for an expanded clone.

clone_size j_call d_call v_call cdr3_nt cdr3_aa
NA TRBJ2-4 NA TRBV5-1 TGCGCCAGCAGCCCCGGGTCTCCCGGAGCCAAAAACATTCAGTACTTC CASSPGSPGAKNIQYF
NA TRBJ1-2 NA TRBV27 TGTGCCAGCCGCCGTCGGGACAACTATGGCTACACCTTC CASRRRDNYGYTF
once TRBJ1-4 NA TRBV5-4 TGTGCCAGCAGCTTTCAGGACAGCCCAACTAATGAAAAACTGTTTTTT CASSFQDSPTNEKLFF
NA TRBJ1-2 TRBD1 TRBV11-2 TGTGCCAGCAGCTTAAACAGGGACAGCTGGAACTTC CASSLNRDSWNF
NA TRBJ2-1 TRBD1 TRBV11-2 TGTGCCAGCTTTGACAGGGGGACCCTCAATGAGCAGTTCTTC CASFDRGTLNEQFF
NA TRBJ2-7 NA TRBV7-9 TGTGCCAGCAGCTCATCTCCTACAGGCTCCTACGAGCAGTACTTC CASSSSPTGSYEQYF
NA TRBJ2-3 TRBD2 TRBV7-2 TGTGCCAGCGCTCCAAGCGGGAGATGGGATACGCAGTATTTT CASAPSGRWDTQYF
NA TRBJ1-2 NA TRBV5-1 TGCGCCAGCAGCTTAGGTGCGGGGGCCGACTATGGCTACACCTTC CASSLGAGADYGYTF
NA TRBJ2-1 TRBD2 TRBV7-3 TGTGCCAGCAGCCTAGGGACTAGCGGGAGTAATGAGCAGTTCTTC CASSLGTSGSNEQFF
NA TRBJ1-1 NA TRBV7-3 TGTGCCAGCAGCCCGGTGGGACCGAGAAACACTGAAGCTTTCTTT CASSPVGPRNTEAFF
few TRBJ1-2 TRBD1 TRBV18 TGTGCCAGCTCGGCGGGACAGGGCCCCTACTATGGCTACACCTTC CASSAGQGPYYGYTF
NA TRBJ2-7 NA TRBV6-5 TGTGCCAGCAGCACGGGACCCCCAAGCGAGCAGTACTTC CASSTGPPSEQYF
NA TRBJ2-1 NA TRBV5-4 TGTGCCAGCAGCTTGCAGGGTAGGGATGAGCAGTTCTTC CASSLQGRDEQFF
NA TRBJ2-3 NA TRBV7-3 TGTGCCAGCAGCTCTCATTCGGTAGATACGCAGTATTTT CASSSHSVDTQYF
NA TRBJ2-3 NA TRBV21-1 TGTGCCAGCAGCAACGCGGGGGATACGCAGTATTTT CASSNAGDTQYF
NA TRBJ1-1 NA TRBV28 TGTGCCAGCAGTTTAACAGGGTACGAAGCTTTCTTT CASSLTGYEAFF
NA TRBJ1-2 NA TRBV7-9 TGTGCCAGCAGCTTACGGGACAACGGCTACACCTTC CASSLRDNGYTF
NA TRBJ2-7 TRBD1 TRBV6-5 TGTGCCAGCAGTTACGGGACAGAAACTACCTACGAGCAGTACTTC CASSYGTETTYEQYF
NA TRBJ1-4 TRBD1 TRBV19 TGTGCCAGTAACTGGGGACAGGGGAATGAAAAACTGTTTTTT CASNWGQGNEKLFF
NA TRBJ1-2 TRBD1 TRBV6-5 TGTGCCAGCAGACAAACCCAGGGGGCAGGCGGCTACACCTTC CASRQTQGAGGYTF
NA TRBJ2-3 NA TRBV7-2 TGTGCCAGCAGCCCCGTAGTCTCCGTCACAGATACGCAGTATTTT CASSPVVSVTDTQYF
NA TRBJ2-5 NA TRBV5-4 TGTGCCAGCAGCTTGCAGGGAGAGACCCAGTACTTC CASSLQGETQYF
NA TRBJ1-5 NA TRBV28 TGTGCCAGCAGTAACAAGTTGAGGCAGCCCCAGCATTTT CASSNKLRQPQHF
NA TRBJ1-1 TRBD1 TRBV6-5 TGTGCCAGCAGCCTGACAGGGGCGGACACTGAAGCTTTCTTT CASSLTGADTEAFF
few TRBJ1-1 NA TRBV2 TGTGCCAGCAGTCTGCAGCCTAACACTGAAGCTTTCTTT CASSLQPNTEAFF
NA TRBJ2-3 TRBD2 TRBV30 TGTGCCTGGAGTGTAGGACTAGCGGGAGCGACAGATACGCAGTATTTT CAWSVGLAGATDTQYF
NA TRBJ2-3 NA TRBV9 TGTGCCAGCAGCGTAGATGGCAGTACCACAGATACGCAGTATTTT CASSVDGSTTDTQYF
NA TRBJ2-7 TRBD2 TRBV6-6 TGTGCCAGCAGTTACGGGTCGGGAGGGGCCGACGAGCAGTACTTC CASSYGSGGADEQYF
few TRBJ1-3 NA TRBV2 TGTGCCAGCAGTGATCAGCAGTTACAGGGTGGAAACACCATATATTTT CASSDQQLQGGNTIYF
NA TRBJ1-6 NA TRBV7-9 TGTGCCAGCAGCTTTCCTAATTCACCCCTCCACTTT CASSFPNSPLHF
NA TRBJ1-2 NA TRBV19 TGTGCCAGTACTAAAGCGGACCTAAGGGATGGCTACACCTTC CASTKADLRDGYTF
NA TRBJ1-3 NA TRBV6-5 TGTGCCAGCAGGGCCTCAGGTGGAAACACCATATATTTT CASRASGGNTIYF
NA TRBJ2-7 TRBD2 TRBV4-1 TGCGCCAGCAGCCAAGTATGGGGAACTAGCGGGACCCCCTACGAGCAGTACTTC CASSQVWGTSGTPYEQYF
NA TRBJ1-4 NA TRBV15 TGTGCCACCAGCAGAGGGGGAGATACTAATGAAAAACTGTTTTTT CATSRGGDTNEKLFF
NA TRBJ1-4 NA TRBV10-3 TGTGCCATCAGCGACAGTTCTGAAAAACTGTTTTTT CAISDSSEKLFF
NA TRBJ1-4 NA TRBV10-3 TGTGCCATCAGTGAGACCCCCGGGGGGCGAGAAAAACTGTTTTTT CAISETPGGREKLFF
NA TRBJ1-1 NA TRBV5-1 TGCGCCAGCAGCTCCGATCTACGGGGGAACACTGAAGCTTTCTTT CASSSDLRGNTEAFF
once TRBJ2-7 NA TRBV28 TGTGCCACCTCCCGGGCCCAGTTCTCCTACGAGCAGTACTTC CATSRAQFSYEQYF
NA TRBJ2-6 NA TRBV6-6 TGTGCCAGCAGCAGCCAGGGGCCTGGGGCCAACGTCCTGACTTTC CASSSQGPGANVLTF
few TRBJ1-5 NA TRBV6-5 TGTGCCAGCAGTTACGAGGGGATTCAGCCCCAGCATTTT CASSYEGIQPQHF
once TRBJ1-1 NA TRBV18 TGTGCCAGCTCACCACCCTTGGGTACTGAAGCTTTCTTT CASSPPLGTEAFF
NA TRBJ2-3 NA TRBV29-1 TGCAGCACTCCGGGACCCCTTAACACAGATACGCAGTATTTT CSTPGPLNTDTQYF
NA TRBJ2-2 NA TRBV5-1 TGCGCCAGCAGCTTGACCCCCGGGCCCACACCCGGGGAGCTGTTTTTT CASSLTPGPTPGELFF
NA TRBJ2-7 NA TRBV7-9 TGTGCCAGCAGCCCGAGTCGAGCGGAGTTAAGCTACGAGCAGTACTTC CASSPSRAELSYEQYF
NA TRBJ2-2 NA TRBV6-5 TGTGCCAGCAGTTACTGGGGGGCGGGAACCGGGGAGCTGTTTTTT CASSYWGAGTGELFF
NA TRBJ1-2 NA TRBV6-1 TGTGCCAGCAGTGAAGTGGCGCCCGGCTACACCTTC CASSEVAPGYTF
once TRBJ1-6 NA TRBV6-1 TGTGCCAGCAAGTGGGCGGTCTCCTATAATTCACCCCTCCACTTT CASKWAVSYNSPLHF
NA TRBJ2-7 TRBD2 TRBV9 TGTGCCAGCAGCGTAGGGCCTAGCGGGTACTACGAGCAGTACTTC CASSVGPSGYYEQYF
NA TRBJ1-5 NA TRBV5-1 TGCGCCAGCAGCCCCGGACACGGGGGTCAGCCCCAGCATTTT CASSPGHGGQPQHF
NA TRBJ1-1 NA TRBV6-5 TGTGCCAGCAGTTACTCATACTCTGGGAACACTGAAGCTTTCTTT CASSYSYSGNTEAFF
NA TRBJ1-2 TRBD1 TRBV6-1 TGTGCCAGCAGTGATCATCGGGACAGGGTCTATGGCTACACCTTC CASSDHRDRVYGYTF
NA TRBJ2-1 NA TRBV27 TGTGCCAGCAGCTATCGCGGGCGGGGCAGCTCCTACAATGAGCAGTTCTTC CASSYRGRGSSYNEQFF
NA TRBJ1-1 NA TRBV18 TGTGCCAGCTCACCACCGAATATTCGGGGGACTGAAGCTTTCTTT CASSPPNIRGTEAFF
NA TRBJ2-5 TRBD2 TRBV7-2 TGTGCCAGCAGCTGGGGACTAGCGGGACTGGGAGAGACCCAGTACTTC CASSWGLAGLGETQYF